The source of this T cell receptor (gamma chain) is a study of gamma-delta chains in newborns, infants, children (dated by TCRdb to the late 2010s). In terms of the full investigation: According to the study title, microbial exposure causes polyclonal expansion of innate gammadelta T cells right after birth. The study examined the way microbial exposure affected innate gammadelta T cell populations in human newborns right after birth.

Its CDR3 holds 17 amino acids, cysteine through phenylalanine. The only DNA kept is the CDR3, 51 bases in frame from the first base. V and J are trimmed by 0 bases and 7 bases, and the gene matches miss 6 bases of the junction. The germline V gene (reference sequence) sets CDR1 to GITISATS and CDR2 to ISYDGTV. Sequencing instrument: Illumina MiSeq. The public reads were reprocessed by TCRdb using CATT, and rows of matching DNA were later combined. Counted in this sample were about 840 gamma-chain clones; roughly three fifths of them appeared once. 45% to 70% of the sample rests with the top ten. Comment on this clone: Its antigen remains unidentified. Base quality data are lacking; no much larger clone is found one base away.

Sequences were obtained from blood. The sequence links TRGV9 to TRGJP. The J gene was missing in TCRdb and was found by matching the end of the DNA to germline. The sequence came from a child who was a newborn, infant or young child, either healthy, febrile or measles-vaccinated (not recorded which). The CDR3 in this case is CALWEVNWELGKKIKVF. The bases read TGTGCCTTGTGGGAGGTGAATTGGGAGTTGGGCAAAAAAATCAAGGTATTT.